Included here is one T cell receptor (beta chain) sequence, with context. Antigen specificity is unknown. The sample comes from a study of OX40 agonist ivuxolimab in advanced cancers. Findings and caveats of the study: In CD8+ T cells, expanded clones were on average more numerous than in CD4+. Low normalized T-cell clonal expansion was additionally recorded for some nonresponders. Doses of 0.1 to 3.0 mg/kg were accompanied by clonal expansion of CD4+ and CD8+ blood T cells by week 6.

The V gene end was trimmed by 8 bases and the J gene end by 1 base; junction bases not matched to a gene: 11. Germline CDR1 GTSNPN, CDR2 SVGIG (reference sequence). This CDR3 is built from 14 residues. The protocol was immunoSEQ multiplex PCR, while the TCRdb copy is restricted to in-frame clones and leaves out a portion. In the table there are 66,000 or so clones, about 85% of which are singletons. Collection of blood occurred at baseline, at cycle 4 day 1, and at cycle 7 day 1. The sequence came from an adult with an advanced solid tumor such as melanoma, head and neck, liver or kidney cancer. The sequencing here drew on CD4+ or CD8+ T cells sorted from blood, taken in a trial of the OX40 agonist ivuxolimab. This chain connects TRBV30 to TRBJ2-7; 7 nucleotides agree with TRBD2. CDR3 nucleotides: TGTGCCGGACTGCGGACTAGGAAATCCTACGAGCAGTACTTC. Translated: CAGLRTRKSYEQYF. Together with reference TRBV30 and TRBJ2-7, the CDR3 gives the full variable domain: SQTIHQWPATLVQPVGSPLSLECTVEGTSNPNLYWYRQAAGRGLQLLFYSVGIGQISSEVPQNLSASRPQDRQFILSSKKLLLSDSGFYLCAGLRTRKSYEQYFGPGTRLTVT.